The 4 T cell receptor beta chains reported below all come from one sample, sequenced in a study of OX40 agonist ivuxolimab in advanced cancers. The assay was immunoSEQ multiplex PCR, and TCRdb's table has in-frame clones only and misses some. The data contain more than 65,000 clones, about 87% of them singletons. The specimen comprised CD4+ or CD8+ T cells sorted from blood, sampled in a trial of the OX40 agonist ivuxolimab. The receptor source for this set is an adult with an advanced solid tumor such as melanoma, head and neck, liver or kidney cancer.

This chain's CDR3 is CASSQEERGGLPRTTDTQYF. The CDR3 DNA sequence: TGCGCCAGCAGCCAAGAGGAGCGGGGGGGCCTTCCCCGCACCACAGATACGCAGTATTTT. This sequence joins TRBV4-1 and TRBJ2-3; 10 bases agree with TRBD2. The CDR3 contains 20 residues. In germline, CDR1 is MGHRA, CDR2 YSYEKL. Trimming took 0 bases from V and 2 from J; bases not matched to a gene: 14.

The rearrangement joins TRBV2 to TRBJ2-4; D may be TRBD1 (6 bases). The CDR3 is 15 amino acids. V dropped 4 bases and J dropped 7 bases, with 17 bases sitting between them. Looked up from germline, CDR1 is SNHLY and CDR2 is FYNNEI. The CDR3 bases are TGTGCCAGCAGTGCAGGGACACGGGAACCCAACATTCAGTACTTC. Translated: CASSAGTREPNIQYF.

The chain recombines TRBV19 with TRBJ1-5; D gene ambiguous. The CDR3 totals 16 residues. The germline V and J ends were trimmed by 5 bases and 2 bases, with 16 bases remaining between them. Germline V gene sequence: CDR1 LNHDA, CDR2 SQIVND (reference sequence). This CDR3 reads CASSAQDFYGNQPQHF. DNA of the CDR3: TGTGCCAGTAGTGCCCAGGATTTCTATGGCAATCAGCCCCAGCATTTT.

V gene TRBV29-1 combines with J gene TRBJ2-4; D is ambiguous. Germline lookup yields CDR1 SQVTM and CDR2 ANQGSEA. The CDR3 length is 14 residues. V was shortened by 5 bases and J by 0 bases, with 11 bases between the two germline ends. In DNA form, the CDR3 reads TGCAGCGTTCGAGCAGATTTAGCCAAAAACATTCAGTACTTC. Protein sequence: CSVRADLAKNIQYF.